The 17 T cell receptor beta chains reported below all come from one sample, sequenced in a study of blood T cell repertoires in COVID-19. Clones were sequenced by immunoSEQ multiplex PCR, and TCRdb holds only the in-frame ones, with some missing. The sample yields about 180,000 clones, 79% seen once. The sample taken for sequencing was peripheral blood. The receptors originated from a woman aged 55-69 years with COVID-19, enrolled during active disease.

V gene TRBV28 combines with J gene TRBJ2-1; the D is unclear. Germline-derived CDR1 and CDR2 are MDHEN and SYDVKM. This CDR3 contains 15 residues. V was trimmed by 5 bases and J by 0 bases, leaving 11 bases between them. The CDR3 DNA follows: TGTGCCAGCAGTGGTAAGGAGAGCTCCTACAATGAGCAGTTCTTC. Translated: CASSGKESSYNEQFF.

The gene calls are TRBV3-1 (or the pseudogene TRBV3-2) and TRBJ2-1; TRBD1 matches 9 bases. Trimming removed 3 bases from V and 6 bases from J; junction bases left unmatched: 6. Per germline, CDR1 LGHDT and CDR2 YNNKEL (reference sequence). The CDR3 consists of 15 residues. For the CDR3, the DNA is TGTGCCAGCAGCCATAGGACAGGGGATTTCAATGAGCAGTTCTTC. This sequence encodes CASSHRTGDFNEQFF.

The chain carries TRBV2 and TRBJ1-2; tentatively, D is TRBD1 (6 bases). This CDR3 is 15 amino acids long. The germline CDR1 and CDR2 sequences are SNHLY and FYNNEI. Trimming took off 8 bases at V and 5 bases at J, with 21 bases between the two ends. The CDR3 spells CASAQDRPRGYGYTF. Here the CDR3 DNA reads TGTGCCAGCGCCCAGGATAGGCCAAGGGGGTATGGCTACACCTTC.

The rearrangement links TRBV6-2 or TRBV6-3 to TRBJ2-3; 8 bases map to TRBD2. Trimming took 4 bases from V and 5 from J; bases not matched to a gene: 11. CDR1 is MNHEY and CDR2 is SVGEGT in the germline V gene. The CDR3 length is 16 residues. The CDR3 coding sequence is TGTGCCAGCAGTTTCGGGTTGGCGGGAGGCCTAGATACGCAGTATTTT. Residues: CASSFGLAGGLDTQYF.

The chain links TRBV28 to TRBJ2-7; D unclear. The CDR3 has 13 amino acids. The V end was cut by 2 bases, the J end by 6 bases, with 11 bases between. The germline V gene encodes CDR1 MDHEN and CDR2 SYDVKM. CDR3 in amino acids: CASSLTQLGEQYV. The DNA for the CDR3 is TGTGCCAGCAGTTTAACACAGTTAGGCGAGCAGTACGTC.

The chain links TRBV5-1 to TRBJ1-4, with D possibly being TRBD1 (6 bases). The CDR3 has 15 residues. From germline, CDR1 is SGHRS and CDR2 YFSETQ. V was shortened by 4 bases and J by 4 bases, with 14 bases between the two germline ends. CDR3 sequence (DNA): TGCGCCAGCAGCGCCGGGACACCCAATAATGAAAAACTGTTTTTT. Translation: CASSAGTPNNEKLFF.

This sequence joins TRBV11-2 and TRBJ1-4; no firm D call. V shed 2 bases and J shed 5 bases, with 6 bases lying between them. CDR1 and CDR2 (germline): SGHAT, FQNNGV. The CDR3 is 13 residues long. CDR3 nucleotide sequence: TGTGCCAGCAGCTTATACGGGAATGAAAAACTGTTTTTT. Its translation is CASSLYGNEKLFF.

V usage is TRBV19 and J usage is TRBJ1-5, with 9 nucleotides matching TRBD1. Trimming cost V 4 bases and J 6 bases; bases outside gene matches: 7. The CDR3 sequence is 15 residues long. Germline loops: CDR1 LNHDA, CDR2 SQIVND (reference sequence). The CDR3 here is CASSTTGGAGQPQHF. As DNA, the CDR3 is TGTGCCAGTAGTACAACAGGGGGCGCGGGTCAGCCCCAGCATTTT.

V usage is TRBV15 and J usage is TRBJ1-1; no definite D call. Germline values: CDR1 LNHNV, CDR2 YYDKDF (reference sequence). V was shortened by 0 bases and J by 1 base, with 9 bases between the two germline ends. The CDR3 loop spans 15 amino acids. CDR3 coding DNA: TGTGCCACCAGCAGAGATAGTGGCGGGAACACTGAAGCTTTCTTT. It encodes CATSRDSGGNTEAFF.

V and J are TRBV5-6 and TRBJ2-7; 7 bases line up with TRBD1. This CDR3 is 15 amino acids long. V lost 0 bases to trimming and J lost 1 base; unmatched junction nucleotides: 4. Germline CDR1 is SGHDT and CDR2 is YYEEEE. DNA of the CDR3: TGTGCCAGCAGCTTGGTGACAGGGCGATCCTACGAGCAGTACGTC. Protein: CASSLVTGRSYEQYV.

The chain couples TRBV5-1 to TRBJ2-1; maybe TRBD2 (7 bases). The V end was cut by 5 bases, the J end by 9 bases, with 21 bases between. There are 15 residues in the CDR3. Germline V gene lookup returns CDR1 SGHRS and CDR2 YFSETQ. CDR3 in DNA: TGCGCCAGCAGGAGCGGGACATCTTATTCGGGTGAGCAGTTCTTC. Its protein is CASRSGTSYSGEQFF. Drawing the rest from reference TRBV5-1 and TRBJ2-1, the complete variable domain is KAGVTQTPRYLIKTRGQQVTLSCSPISGHRSVSWYQQTPGQGLQFLFEYFSETQRNKGNFPGRFSGRQFSNSRSEMNVSTLELGDSALYLCASRSGTSYSGEQFFGPGTRLTVL.

The chain employs TRBV6-5 and TRBJ2-5; no reliable D call. In germline, CDR1 is MNHEY, CDR2 SVGAGI. V was cut by 6 bases and J by 5 bases, with 13 bases left in between. CDR3 length: 13 residues. The chain's CDR3 is CASRLTSQETQYF. The CDR3 DNA sequence: TGTGCCAGCAGATTGACAAGCCAGGAGACCCAGTACTTC.

As to this clone: The same CDR3 is also encoded by other DNA sequences in this sample. The rearrangement links TRBV5-1 to TRBJ2-7; D is undetermined. The CDR3 length is 14 residues. Germline CDR1 is SGHRS and CDR2 is YFSETQ. Trimming cost V 0 bases and J 0 bases, with 7 bases left between them. CDR3 protein: CASSLDGSSYEQYF. CDR3 in DNA: TGCGCCAGCAGCTTGGACGGTAGCTCCTACGAGCAGTACTTC.

The chain links TRBV29-1 to TRBJ2-2; the match to TRBD1 covers 7 bases. This CDR3 comprises 14 residues. Germline loops: CDR1 SQVTM, CDR2 ANQGSEA. The trim removed 4 bases at V and 5 bases at J, leaving 7 bases unmatched. CDR3 bases: TGCAGCGTTGTACCCGACAGGGTGACCGGGGAGCTGTTTTTT. Amino acids: CSVVPDRVTGELFF.

This clone was found a few times. V usage is TRBV5-1 and J usage is TRBJ1-1; TRBD1 matches 9 bases. The CDR3 spans 14 residues. CDR1 and CDR2 from the germline V gene are SGHRS and YFSETQ. The V and J ends lost 4 bases and 2 bases, in that order; junction bases with no gene match: 3. CDR3 in DNA: TGCGCCAGCAGCCGGGACAGGGCAAACACTGAAGCTTTCTTT. It specifies CASSRDRANTEAFF.

The sample holds a few counts of this clone. The V call is TRBV28, the J call TRBJ2-7; the D gene is possibly TRBD2 (6 bases). Trimming pared 6 bases from V and 5 bases from J, leaving 20 bases between. Germline V gene sequence: CDR1 MDHEN, CDR2 SYDVKM. This CDR3 is 15 amino acids long. The CDR3 nucleotides are TGTGCCAGCAGCGCACACGGGGGACTCGGAGACGAGCAGTACTTC. As protein: CASSAHGGLGDEQYF.

The chain has TRBV5-1 and TRBJ1-1; 8 bases are shared with TRBD1. The V gene's germline CDR1 is SGHRS and CDR2 YFSETQ. The CDR3 sequence is 16 residues long. V trimming: 0 bases; J trimming: 0 bases; junction bases outside the gene matches: 4. The CDR3 nucleotides are TGCGCCAGCAGCTTGGCGGCAGGGGGCTTGAACACTGAAGCTTTCTTT. It encodes CASSLAAGGLNTEAFF.